This T cell receptor (beta chain) was documented in a study of blood T cell repertoires in COVID-19. Seattle patient enrollment occurred during active infection, with longitudinal follow-up thereafter. Sequenced by immunoSEQ multiplex PCR; TCRdb stores in-frame clones only, minus some. The sample lists roughly 350,000 clones, 80% to 90% occurring once. The germline V gene has CDR1 SNHLY and CDR2 FYNNEI. V was trimmed by 7 bases and J by 7 bases, leaving 14 bases between them. This CDR3 has 14 residues. This chain uses TRBV2 with TRBJ1-6, with D unclear. The sequencing input was peripheral blood. The receptor was isolated from a woman aged 25 to 39 with COVID-19, enrolled during active disease. The CDR3 protein is CASNDLGPNSPLHF. The CDR3 DNA sequence: TGTGCCAGCAATGATCTTGGCCCGAATTCACCCCTCCACTTT. Filled out from reference TRBV2 and TRBJ1-6, the complete variable domain reads EPEVTQTPSHQVTQMGQEVILRCVPISNHLYFYWYRQILGQKVEFLVSFYNNEISEKSEIFDDQFSVERPDGSNFTLKIRSTKLEDSAMYFCASNDLGPNSPLHFGNGTRLTVT.